The 20 T cell receptor beta chains below all came from one sample that was sequenced in a study of cytomegalovirus exposure and HLA in healthy donors. In the PCR, 60 Vbeta and 13 Jbeta primers were used. This table comes from immunoSEQ multiplex PCR, and its TCRdb copy is limited to in-frame clones, with some not included. The table lists 54,000 or so clones, about 73% of them singletons, with roughly 21% in the top ten. Specimen: PBMCs. The receptors were sampled from a woman in her sixties or seventies in good health and CMV-seropositive.

This chain joins TRBV30 and TRBJ1-1; D gene unclear. Germline V gene lookup returns CDR1 GTSNPN and CDR2 SVGIG (reference sequence). This CDR3 has 12 amino acids. The DNA of the CDR3 is TGTGCACGGCAGAGGGAGGGAACTGAAGCTTTCTTT. Residues: CARQREGTEAFF.

CDR3 bases: TGTGCCAGCACCCGGGGGGGACAGGGATCATCGAACACTGAAGCTTTCTTT. Amino acids: CASTRGGQGSSNTEAFF. The V call is TRBV2, the J call TRBJ1-1; 9 positions agree with TRBD1. The germline V gene has CDR1 SNHLY and CDR2 FYNNEI. Trimming cost V 7 bases and J 1 base; bases outside gene matches: 13. The CDR3 sequence is 17 residues long.

The CDR3 sequence is CASSQESSAGKHEQFF. The CDR3, as DNA: TGCGCCAGCAGCCAAGAATCTTCGGCAGGGAAACATGAGCAGTTCTTC. The V call is TRBV4-1, the J call TRBJ2-1, with a weak D call TRBD1 (5 bases). With 0 bases removed from V and 8 bases from J, the gap between germline ends came to 17 bases. Germline CDR1 reads MGHRA; CDR2 reads YSYEKL. This CDR3 contains 16 residues.

This chain connects TRBV5-1 to TRBJ2-2; D unclear. The germline V gene encodes CDR1 SGHRS and CDR2 YFSETQ. This CDR3 has 15 amino acids. Between the trimmed V and J ends, which lost 0 bases and 4 bases, there was a span of 10 bases. The CDR3 protein is CASSLDGQTTGELFF. The CDR3 bases are TGCGCCAGCAGCTTGGATGGGCAGACCACCGGGGAGCTGTTTTTT.

The chain couples TRBV5-1 to TRBJ2-7, with 9 bases identical to TRBD1. Germline V gene lookup returns CDR1 SGHRS and CDR2 YFSETQ. V lost 4 bases, J lost 1 base, and 6 bases stayed unmatched. The CDR3 length is 15 residues. CDR3 sequence: CASSPDRGYSYEQYF. Here the CDR3 DNA reads TGCGCCAGCAGCCCAGACAGGGGGTATTCCTACGAGCAGTACTTC.

This clone was recorded many times. This chain joins TRBV6-5 and TRBJ1-3; D might be TRBD1 (6 bases). The V end was cut by 7 bases, the J end by 4 bases, with 14 bases between. Germline V CDR1 and CDR2: MNHEY, SVGAGI. The length of the CDR3 is 14 residues. As DNA, the CDR3 is TGTGCCAGCACTCAAGCCGGGACAGGAAACACCATATATTTT. Its translation: CASTQAGTGNTIYF.

This chain links TRBV19 with TRBJ1-5; D not certain. V dropped 5 bases and J dropped 2 bases, with 16 bases sitting between them. The germline V gene encodes CDR1 LNHDA and CDR2 SQIVND (reference sequence). The CDR3 has 16 residues. The DNA of the CDR3 is TGTGCCAGTAGTGCCCTAGCTGCAGGCGGCAATCAGCCCCAGCATTTT. It specifies CASSALAAGGNQPQHF.

This sequence joins TRBV27 and TRBJ1-2; D might be TRBD1 (6 bases). V was clipped by 4 bases and J by 5 bases, with 11 bases between them. The CDR3 has 13 residues. Germline values: CDR1 MNHEY, CDR2 SMNVEV (reference sequence). The CDR3 region has the DNA TGTGCCAGCAGTTGGGAGGGGGGGTATGGCTACACCTTC. Its translation: CASSWEGGYGYTF.

The chain combines TRBV5-1 with TRBJ2-6, with D possibly matching TRBD2 (6 bases). The germline V and J ends were trimmed by 2 bases and 8 bases, with 14 bases remaining between them. Germline V gene lookup returns CDR1 SGHRS and CDR2 YFSETQ. This CDR3 has 15 residues. The CDR3: CASSFSTGTSNVLTF. CDR3 DNA sequence: TGCGCCAGCAGCTTTTCGACGGGGACTTCCAACGTCCTGACTTTC.

The chain links TRBV9 to TRBJ2-1; 11 positions match TRBD2. With 0 bases clipped from V and 12 bases from J, the junction kept 8 bases outside the gene matches. Germline values: CDR1 SGDLS, CDR2 YYNGEE. CDR3 size: 15 residues. As DNA, the CDR3 is TGTGCCAGCAGCGTAGGGCTAGCGGGGGGCCAGGGGCAGTTCTTC. Translating gives CASSVGLAGGQGQFF.

The V call is TRBV18, the J call TRBJ2-3, with D possibly matching TRBD1 (5 bases). Germline-derived CDR1 and CDR2 are KGHSH and LQKENI. The CDR3 spans 15 residues. Between the trimmed V and J ends, which lost 4 bases and 0 bases, there was a span of 11 bases. The chain's CDR3 is CASSQSPGSTDTQYF. The CDR3 coding sequence is TGTGCCAGCTCACAATCCCCAGGGAGCACAGATACGCAGTATTTT.

The rearrangement joins TRBV12-5 to TRBJ1-2; TRBD1 might be the D (5 bases). Germline V gives CDR1 LGHNT, CDR2 FRNRAP. There are 16 residues in the CDR3. V was cut by 0 bases and J by 4 bases, with 15 bases left in between. In nucleotides, the CDR3 is TGTGCTAGTGGTTTGGTACTGAGTGGGGCAGCCTATGGCTACACCTTC. It is translated as CASGLVLSGAAYGYTF.

This clone was seen once. This rearrangement joins TRBV2 to TRBJ1-2; the D is unclear. CDR3 length: 15 amino acids. Trimming removed 3 bases at V and 0 bases at J, with 11 bases between. The germline V gene encodes CDR1 SNHLY and CDR2 FYNNEI. The CDR3 DNA follows: TGTGCCAGCAGTGACTTGTCAGGTTCTAACTATGGCTACACCTTC. It yields the protein CASSDLSGSNYGYTF. The entire variable domain, with the rest obtained from reference TRBV2 and TRBJ1-2, is as follows: EPEVTQTPSHQVTQMGQEVILRCVPISNHLYFYWYRQILGQKVEFLVSFYNNEISEKSEIFDDQFSVERPDGSNFTLKIRSTKLEDSAMYFCASSDLSGSNYGYTFGSGTRLTVV.

The rearrangement joins TRBV6-1 to TRBJ2-3; TRBD2 aligns across 7 bases. The V gene's germline CDR1 is MNHNS and CDR2 SASEGT. The CDR3 sequence is 13 residues long. V trimming: 4 bases; J trimming: 5 bases; junction bases outside the gene matches: 3. The CDR3 reads CASSGDYRDTQYF. CDR3 in DNA: TGTGCCAGCAGTGGGGACTACCGAGATACGCAGTATTTT.

J is TRBJ1-4 and V is TRBV6-5; a possible D gene is TRBD1 (6 bases). Trimming cost V 6 bases and J 8 bases, with 19 bases left between them. This CDR3 spans 15 amino acids. Germline V gene data show CDR1 as MNHEY and CDR2 as SVGAGI. Here the CDR3 DNA reads TGTGCCAGCAGCTCCCTCAGGGGAATTCCAGAAAAACTGTTTTTT. This encodes CASSSLRGIPEKLFF.

The gene calls are TRBV11-2 and TRBJ2-2; the match to TRBD2 covers 7 bases. After removal of 5 bases from V and 3 bases from J, the junction contained 9 bases not matched to a gene. CDR3 length: 16 residues. The V gene's germline CDR1 is SGHAT and CDR2 FQNNGV. CDR3: CASSRISGRDTGELFF. CDR3 nucleotide sequence: TGTGCCAGCAGCCGGATTAGTGGGAGGGACACCGGGGAGCTGTTTTTT.

Notes on this clone: This could be a read error, since a much larger clone is one nucleotide away. This chain links TRBV6-5 with TRBJ2-6; D unresolved. Trimming removed 5 bases at V and 1 base at J, with 9 bases between. Looked up from germline, CDR1 is MNHEY and CDR2 is SVGAGI. This CDR3 comprises 15 residues. CDR3 loop: CASSPHGSGANVLTF. The DNA for the CDR3 is TGTGCCAGCAGTCCCCACGGTTCTGGGGCCAACGTCCTGACTTTC.

The chain joins TRBV7-3 to TRBJ2-4, with D maybe TRBD1 (6 bases). Trimming removed 5 bases from V and 0 bases from J, with 26 bases in between. This CDR3 is built from 20 residues. Germline V gene lookup returns CDR1 SGHTA and CDR2 FQGTGA. This CDR3 reads CASSVSWTAAALLAKNIQYF. CDR3 DNA sequence: TGTGCCAGCAGCGTATCATGGACAGCGGCTGCCCTCCTAGCCAAAAACATTCAGTACTTC.

The chain combines TRBV2 with TRBJ2-7, with TRBD1 identical over 8 bases. Germline CDR1 reads SNHLY; CDR2 reads FYNNEI. The junction had 17 bases not matched to a gene; V was cut back by 4 bases and J by 3 bases. The CDR3 covers 18 residues. CDR3 sequence (DNA): TGTGCCAGCAGTGCAGCCATCTCATTAAGACAGGGGAACTACGAGCAGTACTTC. Translated: CASSAAISLRQGNYEQYF.

The rearrangement links TRBV5-6 to TRBJ1-1; D not certain. With 3 bases removed from V and 0 bases from J, the gap between germline ends came to 9 bases. Germline-derived CDR1 and CDR2 are SGHDT and YYEEEE. CDR3 length equals 14 residues. The CDR3 DNA reads as TGTGCCAGCAGCTCTTTCCCTTTGAACACTGAAGCTTTCTTT. Amino acids: CASSSFPLNTEAFF.